This TCR beta chain was sequenced in a study of metastatic and nonmetastatic thyroid tumors. The overall study: For malignant and benign thyroid patients, tumor or nodule tissue and blood were the sources whose repertoires were compared.

The sample holds many counts of this clone. Its antigen is still unknown. Germline CDR1 SEHNR, CDR2 FQNEAQ (reference sequence). This CDR3 contains 14 residues. Trimming at V came to 3 bases and at J to 4 bases, leaving 3 bases not matched to a gene. All patients were untreated before thyroid surgery. Per the authors' pipeline: Using the CDR3 differences seen across clinicopathological groups, the authors built a distant-metastasis classifier for papillary thyroid cancer, which was meant to discriminate distant-metastatic patients. TCRdb re-clonotyped the PCR reads through MiXCR. It is TCRdb's table, rather than the study itself, that gives the V and J calls and clone size. This repertoire shows approximately 25,000 clones, around 28% found once; its top ten account for 18%. Study results and limitations: For both blood and tumor, malignant thyroid tumors reportedly showed significantly higher TCR beta diversity than benign nodules did.

The source of this sequence is a male donor with papillary thyroid cancer or a benign thyroid nodule (not recorded which). Some clones in this sample may be carry-over from other donors' samples. This sequence joins TRBV7-9 and TRBJ2-3, with 8 positions matching TRBD1. The material sequenced was blood. The CDR3 spells CASSLTGEADTQYF. The CDR3 DNA reads TGTGCCAGCAGCTTGACAGGGGAGGCAGATACGCAGTATTTT.